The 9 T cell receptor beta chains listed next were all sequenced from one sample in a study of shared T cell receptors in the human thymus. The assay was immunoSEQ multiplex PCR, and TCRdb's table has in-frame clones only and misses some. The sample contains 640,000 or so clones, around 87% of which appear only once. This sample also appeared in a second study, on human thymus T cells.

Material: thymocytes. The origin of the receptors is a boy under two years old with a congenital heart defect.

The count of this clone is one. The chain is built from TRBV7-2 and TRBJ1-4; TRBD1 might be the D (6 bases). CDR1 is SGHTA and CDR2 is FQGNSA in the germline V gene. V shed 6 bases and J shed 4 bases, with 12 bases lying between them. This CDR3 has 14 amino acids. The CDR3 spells CASSTTGHNEKLFF. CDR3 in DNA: TGTGCCAGCAGTACGACAGGACATAATGAAAAACTGTTTTTT.

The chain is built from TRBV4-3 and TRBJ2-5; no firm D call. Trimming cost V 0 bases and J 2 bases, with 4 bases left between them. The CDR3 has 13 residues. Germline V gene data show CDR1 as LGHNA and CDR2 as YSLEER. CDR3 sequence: CASSQDKQETQYF. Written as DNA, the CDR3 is TGCGCCAGCAGCCAAGACAAACAAGAGACCCAGTACTTC.

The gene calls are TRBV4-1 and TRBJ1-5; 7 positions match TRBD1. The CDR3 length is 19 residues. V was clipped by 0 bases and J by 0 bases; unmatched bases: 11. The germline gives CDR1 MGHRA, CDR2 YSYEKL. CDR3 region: CASSQDPFGQESSNQPQHF. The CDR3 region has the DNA TGCGCCAGCAGCCAAGACCCCTTCGGACAGGAGAGTAGCAATCAGCCCCAGCATTTT.

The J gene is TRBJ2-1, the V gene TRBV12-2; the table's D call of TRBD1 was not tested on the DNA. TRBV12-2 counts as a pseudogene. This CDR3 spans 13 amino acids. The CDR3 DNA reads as TGTGCAAGTCGCTGGGTGCAGGACAATGAGCAGTTCTTC. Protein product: CASRWVQDNEQFF.

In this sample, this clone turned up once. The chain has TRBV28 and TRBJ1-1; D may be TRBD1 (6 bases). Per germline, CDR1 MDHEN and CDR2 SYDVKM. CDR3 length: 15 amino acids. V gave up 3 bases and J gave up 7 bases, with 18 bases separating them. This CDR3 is CASSFPVKGGGEAFF. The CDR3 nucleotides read TGTGCCAGCAGTTTCCCCGTGAAGGGAGGGGGTGAAGCTTTCTTT.

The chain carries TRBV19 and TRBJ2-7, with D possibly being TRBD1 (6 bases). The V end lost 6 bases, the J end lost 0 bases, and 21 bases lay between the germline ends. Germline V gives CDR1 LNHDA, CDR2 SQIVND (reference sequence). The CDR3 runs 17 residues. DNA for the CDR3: TGTGCCAGTAGCCCCCAGGGGCAGTCTATAAGCTCCTACGAGCAGTACTTC. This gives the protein CASSPQGQSISSYEQYF.

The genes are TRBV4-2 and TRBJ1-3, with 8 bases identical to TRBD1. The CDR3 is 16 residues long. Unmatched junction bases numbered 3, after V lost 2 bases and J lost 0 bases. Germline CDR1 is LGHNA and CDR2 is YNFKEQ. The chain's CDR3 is CASSQQDRASGNTIYF. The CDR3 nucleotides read TGTGCCAGCAGCCAACAGGACAGGGCCTCTGGAAACACCATATATTTT.

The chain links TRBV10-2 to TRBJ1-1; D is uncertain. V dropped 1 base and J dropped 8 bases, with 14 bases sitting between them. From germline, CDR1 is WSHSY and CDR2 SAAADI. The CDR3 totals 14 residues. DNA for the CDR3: TGCGCCAGCAGTGAGTTCCCGGGGTCACTCGAAGCTTTCTTT. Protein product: CASSEFPGSLEAFF.

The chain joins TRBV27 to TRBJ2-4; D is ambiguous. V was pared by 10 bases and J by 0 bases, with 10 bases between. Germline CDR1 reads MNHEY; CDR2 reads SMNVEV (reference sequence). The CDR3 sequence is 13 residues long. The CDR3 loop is CATKPVAKNIQYF. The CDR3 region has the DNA TGTGCCACTAAACCGGTAGCCAAAAACATTCAGTACTTC.